This T cell receptor (beta chain) was documented in a study of T cells in localized non-small cell lung cancer (dated by TCRdb to 2019 to 2021). For the wider study: T cell repertoires of 200 to 300 early-stage NSCLC patients were analyzed, with tumors being compared against uninvolved tumor-adjacent lungs. The mean age of the NSCLC patients was about 62 years, with about 120 men and 110 or so women. The cohort consisted of around 250 treatment-naive NSCLC patients whose localized lung tumors had been resected.

Points the paper makes about the study in general: Because of the exploratory design, TCR variables were selected using unadjusted p-values without false-discovery rate correction. A median of approximately 62 of the top 100 tumor clones turned up in the paired uninvolved adjacent lung, and 25 to 35 of those clones also ranked among the top 100 of that same adjacent lung. Higher T cell density in blood was associated with longer overall survival, whereas higher clonality in adjacent lung was associated with shorter survival. Because multi-region sequencing of the tumors was not done, intratumor heterogeneity could not be ruled out. Uninvolved tumor-adjacent lung showed the highest T cell clonality, higher than tumor, which suggests more focused antigenic responses in the uninvolved tumor-adjacent lung.

A remark on this clone: The antigen it binds to is not known. No qualities accompany the bases; no much larger clone lies one base away.

At diagnosis, peripheral blood, uninvolved tumor-adjacent lung and tumor were collected and stored as a combination of fresh-frozen and FFPE material. For TCR repertoire profiling, blood samples were analyzed as peripheral blood mononuclear cells. TCR beta CDR3 regions were sequenced from DNA using the immunoSEQ Assay. Processing in the source paper ran as follows. To compute T cell density, TCR beta template counts were normalized to usable DNA, which was estimated by amplifying housekeeping genes. Richness was estimated using the preseqR package, with extrapolation to 400,000 templates for PBMC samples and to 120,000 templates for tissue samples. Clonality was defined by subtracting Pielou's evenness from one. Differential abundance testing on productive amino-acid clonotypes, with a minimum total count of 5 and an alpha of 0.1, was used to identify tissue-enriched TCRs. The Jaccard Index and the Morisita Overlap Index were used to measure how much the repertoires overlapped between compartments. GLIPH grouped TCR beta CDR3s together with public tetramer-defined viral CDR3s, and a viral motif had to include at least three viral sequences and also show V-gene enrichment. TCRdb re-hosts the immuneACCESS table, in-frame sequences only. Its copies lack some clones; in the studies checked, an unresolved V gene accounts for under half of them, and the cause for the rest is not known. That table gives V, J and clone size, and the DNA gave D and trimming. This sample is represented by more than 15,000 clones; roughly 81% of them were singletons. Jointly, the top ten make up roughly a quarter of the sample.

V is pared back by 4 bases and J by 4 bases, with 14 bases lying between the germline termini. CDR1 and CDR2, looked up from the germline V gene, are SGHRS and YFSETQ. Spanning cysteine to phenylalanine, the CDR3 consists of 15 amino acids. Just CDR3 DNA is preserved here, 45 bases in frame from base 1. Rearrangement joined TRBV5-1 to TRBJ2-2, and possibly TRBD1, on 5 matching bases. Sequences were derived from peripheral blood, sampled before any cancer treatment. This receptor was obtained from a male donor aged 60 or over with stage I lung adenocarcinoma. This receptor has the CDR3 CASSEAGIRTGELFF. The nucleotides are TGCGCCAGCAGCGAGGCAGGGATTCGCACCGGGGAGCTGTTTTTT.